This TCR beta chain was sequenced in a study of blood T cell repertoires in COVID-19. The authors' processing: For nucleated cells, counts were estimated from reference gene primer amplification. Profiling relied on immunoSEQ multiplex PCR, and the TCRdb table lists in-frame clones only, not all of them. V and J calls plus clone size are reproduced from that table; the DNA served to infer D and trimming. The table records 380,000 or so clones, around 89% of them present only once. The clonotype was recovered from a man aged 40-49 years with acute or convalescent COVID-19. The sample taken for sequencing was peripheral blood.

The CDR3 protein is CASKGQDHNYGYTF. In DNA, the CDR3 is TGTGCCAGCAAGGGACAGGATCATAACTATGGCTACACCTTC. The rearrangement links TRBV2 to TRBJ1-2, with 8 bases identical to TRBD1. Unmatched junction bases numbered 5, after V lost 7 bases and J lost 1 base. The CDR3 extends over 14 amino acids. The germline gives CDR1 SNHLY, CDR2 FYNNEI.